This TCR beta chain appears in the sequencing data of a study of CD8 T cells in Susac syndrome. With random hexamers, about 0.5 to 1 ug RNA was reverse transcribed. The CDR3 of TCR beta was amplified by immunoSEQ multiplex PCR across 54 Vbeta and 13 Jbeta. TCRdb reprocessed the immunoSEQ multiplex PCR reads via MiXCR and lists one record per CDR3 protein. The table includes a few hundred thousand distinct CDR3 sequences, 92% detected once. Germline assignment: CDR1 SGHVS and CDR2 FQNEAQ. The trim removed 0 bases at V and 4 bases at J, leaving 3 bases unmatched. This CDR3 contains 14 residues. The origin of this receptor is a human donor with multiple sclerosis. The sequenced sample consisted of CD8+ T cells from PBMCs. The chain has TRBV7-8 and TRBJ2-7, with 7 bases identical to TRBD2. CDR3 sequence: CASSLAGGEYEQYF. The CDR3 DNA is TGTGCCAGCAGCTTAGCGGGAGGGGAGTACGAGCAGTACTTC.